Given below is one TCR beta chain in context. Its antigen is unidentified. These data originate in a study of cytomegalovirus exposure and HLA in healthy donors. Study-level background: There were roughly 80 million unique TCRs (from HLA-typed donors) in an early data release. Study findings and constraints: TCR beta V- and J-gene trimming, according to a later analysis, was linked to a missense DCLRE1C variant.

The PCR ran on 60 Vbeta and 13 Jbeta primers. Profiling relied on immunoSEQ multiplex PCR, and the TCRdb table lists in-frame clones only, not all of them. The data hold about 200,000 clones, with about three quarters observed a single time. The CDR3 has 14 amino acids. The V gene's germline CDR1 is MDHEN and CDR2 SYDVKM. With 8 bases clipped from V and 5 bases from J, the junction kept 9 bases outside the gene matches. The V and J genes are TRBV28 and TRBJ2-3; 8 bases map to TRBD2. This clonotype was sampled from a man aged 40-49 years in good health and CMV-seronegative. Sequencing input: PBMCs. The CDR3 DNA sequence: TGTGCCAGCGGACTCCCGGGAGGGGTAGATACGCAGTATTTT. Its protein product is CASGLPGGVDTQYF.